These 6 T cell receptor beta chains share one sample of origin, sequenced in a study of human T cells and chemical hapten exposure. TCRdb analysed the RACE reads with MiXCR anew, one entry per CDR3 protein. The sample yields tens of thousands of distinct CDR3 sequences, about 10% seen once. Regarding time point: patch test 2, 6 weeks after DPC sensitization. Treatment meaning: therapeutic diphenylcyclopropenone sensitization with weekly scalp DPC. This specimen was whole blood, taken in connection with sensitization to the hapten diphenylcyclopropenone (DPC). The receptors derive from a woman aged 45-60 years with alopecia areata. Some clones in this sample may be carry-over from other donors' samples.

The chain couples TRBV29-1 to TRBJ2-3; D may be TRBD2 (5 bases). Germline CDR1 SQVTM, CDR2 ANQGSEA. CDR3 length equals 14 residues. Trimming took off 6 bases at V and 2 bases at J, with 15 bases between the two ends. In DNA, the CDR3 is TGCAGCGTCCCGATAGGGCTAGCCACAGATACGCAGTATTTT. It codes for CSVPIGLATDTQYF.

This clonotype was seen at least ten times. The chain recombines TRBV6-6 with TRBJ2-2; perhaps TRBD2 as D (6 bases). Germline CDR1 reads MNHNY; CDR2 reads SVGAGI (reference sequence). There are 14 residues in the CDR3. Trimming stripped 2 bases from V and 4 bases from J, with 8 bases between. The CDR3 loop reads CASSYGTVTGELFF. CDR3 coding DNA: TGTGCCAGCAGTTACGGGACTGTCACCGGGGAGCTGTTTTTT.

Ten or more counts support this clonotype. The chain recombines TRBV12-3 or TRBV12-4 with TRBJ1-2; D is unresolved. The CDR3 has 17 residues. Trimming stripped 1 base from V and 4 bases from J, with 19 bases between. Here the CDR3 DNA reads TGTGCCAGCAGTTTAGGTCCTCCCCGGAAGACGTTCTATGGCTACACCTTC. Translated, it gives CASSLGPPRKTFYGYTF.

This clonotype was detected ten times or more. The V and J genes are TRBV28 and TRBJ1-5; D is unclear. V was cut by 3 bases and J by 1 base, with 19 bases left in between. Looked up from germline, CDR1 is MDHEN and CDR2 is SYDVKM. The CDR3 has 18 residues. The CDR3 DNA sequence: TGTGCCAGCAGTTTCTTCAGCAGAGGGATTAGGAGCAATCAGCCCCAGCATTTT. It encodes CASSFFSRGIRSNQPQHF.

The chain recombines TRBV2 with TRBJ2-3, with 10 positions matching TRBD2. V gave up 1 base and J gave up 3 bases; unmatched junction bases: 4. The CDR3 contains 16 residues. Per the germline V gene, CDR1 is SNHLY and CDR2 is FYNNEI. The CDR3 DNA reads as TGTGCCAGCAGTGAAGGGGTAGCGGGAGGAACAGATACGCAGTATTTT. Translation: CASSEGVAGGTDTQYF.

The chain carries TRBV27 and TRBJ2-7; 7 nucleotides align to TRBD2. Germline CDR1 MNHEY, CDR2 SMNVEV (reference sequence). J gave up 1 base and V 3 bases, and 6 bases lay outside the gene matches. The CDR3 covers 15 residues. Here the CDR3 DNA reads TGTGCCAGCAGTTTGCTCTTGCGGGGGTCCTACGAGCAGTACTTC. Its protein product is CASSLLLRGSYEQYF.